Included here is one TCR beta chain sequence, with context. The sample holds many counts of this clonotype. Its specific antigen is unknown. One base away there is no much larger clone; base qualities are not given. The sample comes from a study of T cell repertoires in cytomegalovirus infection (dated by TCRdb to the late 2010s). For context, the study as a whole: Donor HLA type was relevant to the analysis, as public TCR beta signatures indicated carriage of CMV infection together with the matching HLA type. General study outcomes and caveats: Cumulative frequency of public TCR beta family members discriminated carriers of CMV infection plus the relevant HLA type in this cohort and an independent roughly 350-donor cohort. The ex vivo response was dominated by HLA-C-restricted CMV-specific TCR beta clonotypes, which also provided the single most frequent clonotype in two of eight donors.

The sequencer was an Illumina HiSeq 1500. In-frame beta chains were kept once TCRdb had trimmed the public reads at Q25 with fastp and called clones with MiXCR. For every CDR3 protein sequence, its rows merge into one entry that carries the most common genes and DNA. The sample records 97,000 or so distinct CDR3 sequences, about 17% of which are singletons. Approximately 8% of the sample lies in the top ten. V is pared back by 0 bases and J by 4 bases, with 1 base lying between the germline termini. CDR1 and CDR2 are read off the germline V gene as SGHVS and FQNEAQ. Counted from cysteine to phenylalanine, this CDR3 has 12 amino acids. Just CDR3 DNA is preserved here, 36 bases in frame from base 1.

The sample was PBMCs. Recombination joined TRBV7-8 with TRBJ1-3; the D gene cannot be named for sure. This clonotype originated in a human donor in good health (CMV status not recorded). Some clones in this sample may be carry-over from other donors' samples. The DNA sequence reads TGTGCCAGCAGCTTAGCCGGAAACACCATATATTTT. This is translated as CASSLAGNTIYF.